The 6 T cell receptor beta chains in this list originate from one sample, sequenced in a study of immune evolution from preneoplasia to lung adenocarcinoma. TCRdb's table, derived via immunoSEQ multiplex PCR, lists solely in-frame clones and lacks some. The repertoire consists of approximately 860 clones, with under 55% occurring once and the leading ten covering 25% to 35%. Sample: FFPE normal lung tissue adjacent to the tumor. These receptors came from a person between 45 and 65 years old with lung adenocarcinoma.

This chain uses TRBV28 with TRBJ2-7; 8 nucleotides line up with TRBD1. The V segment lost 5 bases and the J segment 2 bases; nucleotides outside the gene matches: 8. There are 15 residues in the CDR3. CDR1 is MDHEN, CDR2 SYDVKM, per germline. The CDR3 loop reads CASSPGQGGTYEQYF. Here the CDR3 DNA reads TGTGCCAGCAGTCCCGGACAGGGAGGCACCTACGAGCAGTACTTC.

This clone has a handful of counts. The rearrangement links TRBV18 to TRBJ2-1, with 10 bases fitting TRBD2. Germline V gene data show CDR1 as KGHSH and CDR2 as LQKENI. The junction had 19 bases not matched to a gene; V was cut back by 3 bases and J by 2 bases. There are 21 residues in the CDR3. Here the CDR3 DNA reads TGTGCCAGCTCACCTTTTTTCATACGACTAGCGGGTCGCCCCACCTACAATGAGCAGTTCTTC. It translates to CASSPFFIRLAGRPTYNEQFF. The whole variable domain, remainder taken from reference TRBV18 and TRBJ2-1, is NAGVMQNPRHLVRRRGQEARLRCSPMKGHSHVYWYRQLPEEGLKFMVYLQKENIIDESGMPKERFSAEFPKEGPSILRIQQVVRGDSAAYFCASSPFFIRLAGRPTYNEQFFGPGTRLTVL.

The chain has TRBV6-6 and TRBJ1-1; 8 bases are a match to TRBD1. Germline trimming cut 4 bases from V and 4 bases from J; bases unmatched to any gene: 2. Germline V lookup: CDR1 MNHNY, CDR2 SVGAGI (reference sequence). The CDR3 loop spans 13 amino acids. DNA of the CDR3: TGTGCCAGCAGTTCCACAGGGGGCACTGAAGCTTTCTTT. This sequence encodes CASSSTGGTEAFF.

This chain links TRBV28 with TRBJ2-5; 9 positions match TRBD2. With 4 bases clipped from V and 7 bases from J, the junction kept 10 bases outside the gene matches. The CDR3 length is 15 residues. CDR1 is MDHEN, CDR2 SYDVKM, per germline. CDR3 bases: TGTGCCAGCAGTTCCGTGAGCGGGAGGCGGGGGACCCAGTACTTC. Residues: CASSSVSGRRGTQYF.

This chain joins TRBV29-1 and TRBJ2-4; no clear D gene. From germline, CDR1 is SQVTM and CDR2 ANQGSEA. The V end lost 4 bases, the J end lost 7 bases, and 14 bases lay between the germline ends. The CDR3 is made up of 13 amino acids. The CDR3 spells CSVASSLGNIQYF. In nucleotides, the CDR3 is TGCAGCGTTGCGTCCTCACTTGGGAACATTCAGTACTTC. The full variable domain, in which reference TRBV29-1 and TRBJ2-4 provide the parts outside the CDR3, is SAVISQKPSRDICQRGTSLTIQCQVDSQVTMMFWYRQQPGQSLTLIATANQGSEATYESGFVIDKFPISRPNLTFSTLTVSNMSPEDSSIYLCSVASSLGNIQYFGAGTRLSVL.

This clone was seen only once. This sequence joins TRBV7-2 and TRBJ2-3; the D gene is possibly TRBD2 (6 bases). Per germline, CDR1 SGHTA and CDR2 FQGNSA. Trimming took off 1 base at V and 6 bases at J, with 14 bases between the two ends. This CDR3 region has 15 residues. The CDR3 DNA sequence: TGTGCCAGCAGCTTAGGTGCGGGATATGGGGATACGCAGTATTTT. This translates into CASSLGAGYGDTQYF.